The next 29 T cell receptor beta chains were all read from a single sample in a study of T cell responses to AZD1222 COVID-19 vaccine. Sequencing was performed with immunoSEQ multiplex PCR; in TCRdb, only in-frame clones are kept and a portion is missing. The sample lists about 76,000 clones; roughly 90% were seen once. The sequencing here drew on peripheral blood, taken on day 0 of AZD1222 vaccination. The source of these receptors is an adult in good health.

CDR3 bases: TGTGCCAGTAGTTCACAGGGGGCGGACACCGGGGAGCTGTTTTTT. Protein: CASSSQGADTGELFF. The J gene is TRBJ2-2, the V gene TRBV19; 9 bases agree with TRBD1. J was trimmed by 3 bases and V by 5 bases; bases with no gene match: 4. The CDR3 runs to 15 residues. Germline CDR1 reads LNHDA; CDR2 reads SQIVND (reference sequence).

This chain uses TRBV6-5 with TRBJ1-5, with D possibly matching TRBD1 (5 bases). The germline V gene encodes CDR1 MNHEY and CDR2 SVGAGI. V was trimmed by 6 bases and J by 10 bases, leaving 16 bases between them. The CDR3 runs 13 residues. This CDR3 reads CASRKTREGPQHF. Written as DNA, the CDR3 is TGTGCCAGCAGGAAGACCAGGGAGGGACCCCAGCATTTT.

The V gene is TRBV6-5, the J gene TRBJ2-3, with D unclear. CDR1 is MNHEY, CDR2 SVGAGI, per germline. The CDR3 consists of 14 residues. V shed 6 bases and J shed 5 bases, with 15 bases lying between them. The CDR3 protein is CASRPGPLRDTQYF. The CDR3, as DNA: TGTGCCAGCAGGCCGGGTCCTCTTCGAGATACGCAGTATTTT.

CDR3 DNA sequence: TGTGCCAGCAGTAGACTAGCCATCATGGAGCAGTACTTC. It yields the protein CASSRLAIMEQYF. V gene TRBV6-5 combines with J gene TRBJ2-7; 7 nucleotides match TRBD2. The CDR3 consists of 13 residues. CDR1 and CDR2 from the germline V gene are MNHEY and SVGAGI. Trimming cost V 5 bases and J 7 bases; bases outside gene matches: 8.

The chain recombines TRBV12-3 or TRBV12-4 with TRBJ2-3; no definite D call. V was cut by 4 bases and J by 6 bases, with 8 bases left in between. The CDR3 totals 12 residues. The CDR3 region is CASSWAKDTQYF. In DNA, the CDR3 is TGTGCCAGCAGTTGGGCTAAGGATACGCAGTATTTT.

The chain combines TRBV5-1 with TRBJ2-4; 7 nucleotides line up with TRBD1. Germline V gene sequence: CDR1 SGHRS, CDR2 YFSETQ. The V segment lost 3 bases and the J segment 0 bases; nucleotides outside the gene matches: 15. The CDR3 contains 19 residues. The CDR3 protein is CASSSRTGQLRLAKNIQYF. In nucleotides, the CDR3 is TGCGCCAGCAGCTCCCGTACGGGACAGCTAAGACTAGCCAAAAACATTCAGTACTTC.

The genes are TRBV5-1 and TRBJ1-5, with TRBD1 matching over 11 bases. Trimming at V came to 4 bases and at J to 2 bases, leaving 5 bases not matched to a gene. This CDR3 comprises 16 residues. The germline gives CDR1 SGHRS, CDR2 YFSETQ. CDR3 coding DNA: TGCGCCAGCAGCACCCGGACAGGGGGCGGCAATCAGCCCCAGCATTTT. Amino acid sequence: CASSTRTGGGNQPQHF.

This clone showed up just once. V gene TRBV5-1 combines with J gene TRBJ2-3; 7 nucleotides match TRBD2. V trimming: 0 bases; J trimming: 5 bases; junction bases outside the gene matches: 6. The CDR3 contains 15 residues. Germline lookup yields CDR1 SGHRS and CDR2 YFSETQ. CDR3 loop: CASSLGGGSLDTQYF. CDR3 DNA sequence: TGCGCCAGCAGCTTGGGAGGCGGGAGTTTAGATACGCAGTATTTT.

The chain carries TRBV2 and TRBJ2-5; D call uncertain. Between the trimmed V and J ends, which lost 5 bases and 1 base, there was a span of 8 bases. This CDR3 region has 13 residues. Germline V lookup: CDR1 SNHLY, CDR2 FYNNEI. The CDR3 region is CASSSDGQETQYF. DNA of the CDR3: TGTGCCAGCAGTTCGGACGGCCAAGAGACCCAGTACTTC.

The chain combines TRBV7-9 with TRBJ1-3; D not resolved. The CDR3 totals 13 residues. Deletions cut 5 bases from V and 7 bases from J, with 12 bases between. Germline assignment: CDR1 SEHNR and CDR2 FQNEAQ (reference sequence). CDR3 sequence (DNA): TGTGCCAGCAGCCCCCGCCCCGAGAACACCATATATTTT. This translates into CASSPRPENTIYF.

CDR3 in DNA: TGTGCCAGCAGCCAGGGACAGGGAAACACCGGGGAGCTGTTTTTT. Its protein product is CASSQGQGNTGELFF. The chain carries TRBV14 and TRBJ2-2, with 9 bases matching TRBD1. V was clipped by 3 bases and J by 2 bases; unmatched bases: 1. The CDR3 is made up of 15 amino acids. From germline, CDR1 is SGHDN and CDR2 FVKESK.

This clone has a single count. This chain links TRBV18 with TRBJ1-1; the D gene is possibly TRBD1 (6 bases). CDR3 size: 17 residues. In germline, CDR1 is KGHSH, CDR2 LQKENI. V shed 3 bases and J shed 8 bases, with 25 bases lying between them. The CDR3 DNA sequence: TGTGCCAGCTCACCGGGACGGGCGAATCTAGGGGGGTCGGAAGCTTTCTTT. This sequence encodes CASSPGRANLGGSEAFF.

This clone was seen just once. This chain links TRBV30 with TRBJ2-5, with D uncertain. Germline lookup yields CDR1 GTSNPN and CDR2 SVGIG (reference sequence). The V end lost 2 bases, the J end lost 3 bases, and 1 base lay between the germline ends. The CDR3 is 10 residues long. CDR3 protein: CAWSKETQYF. The CDR3 DNA reads TGTGCCTGGAGTAAAGAGACCCAGTACTTC. The entire variable domain, with the rest obtained from reference TRBV30 and TRBJ2-5, is as follows: SQTIHQWPATLVQPVGSPLSLECTVEGTSNPNLYWYRQAAGRGLQLLFYSVGIGQISSEVPQNLSASRPQDRQFILSSKKLLLSDSGFYLCAWSKETQYFGPGTRLLVL.

The sample holds a few counts of this clone. This CDR3 reads CASSLSSTRGTGELFF. In DNA form, the CDR3 reads TGTGCCAGCAGCTTGTCGTCGACGCGGGGCACCGGGGAGCTGTTTTTT. This rearrangement joins TRBV5-4 to TRBJ2-2, with a weak D call TRBD2 (6 bases). Germline V gene sequence: CDR1 SGHNT, CDR2 YYREEE (reference sequence). This CDR3 comprises 16 residues. V lost 1 base to trimming and J lost 4 bases, with 14 bases between them.

This sequence joins TRBV5-1 and TRBJ2-2; a weak D match, TRBD2 (5 bases). V lost 2 bases and J lost 7, with 12 bases in between. Germline-derived CDR1 and CDR2 are SGHRS and YFSETQ. CDR3 length: 14 amino acids. The DNA for the CDR3 is TGCGCCAGCAGCTTAGGCCAGGCGGGCGGGGAGCTGTTTTTT. It codes for CASSLGQAGGELFF.

This chain uses TRBV29-1 with TRBJ1-3; D remains unclear. Per the germline V gene, CDR1 is SQVTM and CDR2 is ANQGSEA. Trimming left V 4 bases short and J 2 bases short, with 9 bases between. This CDR3 is 13 amino acids long. CDR3 loop: CSVVDVAGNTIYF. CDR3 nucleotide sequence: TGCAGCGTTGTTGATGTGGCTGGAAACACCATATATTTT.

In nucleotides, the CDR3 is TGTGCCAGTATTGACAGGGGCAACACTGAAGCTTTCTTT. The encoded protein is CASIDRGNTEAFF. The rearrangement joins TRBV19 to TRBJ1-1, with 8 bases lining up with TRBD1. Germline CDR1 is LNHDA and CDR2 is SQIVND (reference sequence). The junction had 3 bases not matched to a gene; V was cut back by 7 bases and J by 2 bases. The CDR3 totals 13 residues. The entire variable domain, with the rest obtained from reference TRBV19 and TRBJ1-1, is as follows: DGGITQSPKYLFRKEGQNVTLSCEQNLNHDAMYWYRQDPGQGLRLIYYSQIVNDFQKGDIAEGYSVSREKKESFPLTVTSAQKNPTAFYLCASIDRGNTEAFFGQGTRLTVV.

This chain joins TRBV25-1 and TRBJ2-3, with no clear D. Per the germline V gene, CDR1 is MGHDK and CDR2 is SYGVNS. The CDR3 runs to 13 residues. The V end was cut by 6 bases, the J end by 0 bases, with 7 bases between. CDR3 sequence (DNA): TGTGCCAGCAGGATCGCTAGCACAGATACGCAGTATTTT. It encodes CASRIASTDTQYF.

The chain is built from TRBV7-8 and TRBJ1-5; no clear D. Germline V gene data show CDR1 as SGHVS and CDR2 as FQNEAQ. V gave up 6 bases and J gave up 1 base, with 13 bases separating them. The CDR3 contains 15 residues. This CDR3 reads CASSRHPGSNQPQHF. As DNA, the CDR3 is TGTGCCAGCAGTCGACATCCGGGAAGCAATCAGCCCCAGCATTTT.

The J gene is TRBJ2-7, the V gene TRBV7-9, with 9 bases that match TRBD1. The trim removed 5 bases at V and 6 bases at J, leaving 8 bases unmatched. CDR3 length equals 14 residues. The germline V gene encodes CDR1 SEHNR and CDR2 FQNEAQ (reference sequence). The CDR3 spells CASSHWDREGEQYF. CDR3 DNA sequence: TGTGCCAGCAGCCATTGGGACAGGGAGGGCGAGCAGTACTTC.

This chain connects TRBV5-1 to TRBJ1-1, with a possible D match to TRBD1 (5 bases). The germline gives CDR1 SGHRS, CDR2 YFSETQ. The CDR3 is made up of 12 amino acids. Trimming cost V 3 bases and J 11 bases, with 14 bases left between them. The CDR3 sequence is CASSSDGAEAFF. The CDR3 DNA sequence: TGCGCCAGCAGCTCGGACGGGGCAGAGGCTTTCTTT.

Written as DNA, the CDR3 is TGTGCCAGCAGCAAAGGAGGGACAGGGGAGGACTATGGCTACACCTTC. Translating it yields CASSKGGTGEDYGYTF. The chain carries TRBV21-1 and TRBJ1-2; TRBD1 is taken as the D call from the table, unchecked against the DNA. TRBV21-1 is listed as a pseudogene. This CDR3 has 16 residues.

The V and J genes are TRBV5-8 and TRBJ2-1, with 10 bases lining up with TRBD2. Germline V gene lookup returns CDR1 SGHTS and CDR2 YDEGEE. The CDR3 sequence is 16 residues long. The V segment lost 4 bases and the J segment 3 bases; nucleotides outside the gene matches: 7. CDR3 in amino acids: CASSISSGGLYNEQFF. The CDR3, as DNA: TGTGCCAGCAGCATCTCTAGCGGGGGTCTCTACAATGAGCAGTTCTTC.

The J gene is TRBJ1-2, the V gene TRBV6-5, with D uncertain. The germline CDR1 and CDR2 sequences are MNHEY and SVGAGI. This CDR3 is 12 amino acids long. V was pared by 2 bases and J by 10 bases, with 11 bases between. CDR3: CASSYTARDYTF. DNA for the CDR3: TGTGCCAGCAGTTACACGGCCCGCGACTACACCTTC.

This chain links TRBV3-1 (or the pseudogene TRBV3-2) with TRBJ1-1; a weak D match, TRBD1 (5 bases). The CDR3 runs to 14 residues. Trimming removed 3 bases at V and 5 bases at J, with 13 bases between. The germline V gene encodes CDR1 LGHDT and CDR2 YNNKEL (reference sequence). CDR3 residues: CASSHPGPGTEAFF. In DNA, the CDR3 is TGTGCCAGCAGCCACCCGGGGCCAGGGACTGAAGCTTTCTTT.

V is TRBV9 and J is TRBJ1-2, with D hard to call. V lost 4 bases and J lost 2, with 12 bases in between. The germline V gene encodes CDR1 SGDLS and CDR2 YYNGEE. The CDR3 has 14 residues. The CDR3 region is CASSLSAANYGYTF. CDR3 coding DNA: TGTGCCAGCAGCCTCTCAGCCGCCAACTATGGCTACACCTTC.

This clone turned up a few times. V is TRBV12-5 and J is TRBJ2-2, with D perhaps matching TRBD1 or TRBD2 (6 bases each). The germline V gene has CDR1 LGHNT and CDR2 FRNRAP. The CDR3 has 15 residues. V dropped 5 bases and J dropped 3 bases, with 13 bases sitting between them. This CDR3 reads CASGPGGLDTGELFF. The CDR3 bases are TGTGCTAGTGGTCCTGGGGGGCTAGACACCGGGGAGCTGTTTTTT.

The V call is TRBV5-4, the J call TRBJ1-1; D possibly corresponds to TRBD1 (5 bases). With 0 bases removed from V and 10 bases from J, the gap between germline ends came to 13 bases. Germline V CDR1 and CDR2: SGHNT, YYREEE (reference sequence). The CDR3 spans 13 residues. The CDR3 protein is CASSLALAGRAFF. The DNA of the CDR3 is TGTGCCAGCAGCTTGGCCCTGGCAGGGAGAGCTTTCTTT.

The chain links TRBV7-3 to TRBJ2-1; tentative D call: TRBD2 (5 bases). Germline lookup yields CDR1 SGHTA and CDR2 FQGTGA. The CDR3 length is 19 residues. Trimming took off 0 bases at V and 1 base at J, with 19 bases between the two ends. CDR3 loop: CASSLTAYSVLSSYNEQFF. In DNA, the CDR3 is TGTGCCAGCAGCTTAACGGCTTATAGCGTACTTAGTTCCTACAATGAGCAGTTCTTC. The whole variable domain, remainder taken from reference TRBV7-3 and TRBJ2-1, is GAGVSQTPSNKVTEKGKYVELRCDPISGHTALYWYRQSLGQGPEFLIYFQGTGAADDSGLPNDRFFAVRPEGSVSTLKIQRTERGDSAVYLCASSLTAYSVLSSYNEQFFGPGTRLTVL.